Listed below are T cell receptor beta chains from one sample, sequenced in a study of monozygotic twins with inflammatory bowel disease. TCRdb re-called the 5' RACE reads and shows each CDR3 protein once, DNA omitted. The table lists around 230,000 distinct CDR3 sequences, with 1.5% to 2% in the top ten. Sequencing was performed on blood. The origin of the receptors is a human donor with ulcerative colitis or Crohn's disease, or a healthy co-twin of an affected twin (not recorded which). Both conserved end residues are part of each CDR3. Fields, in order: J gene, CDR3 length, V gene, CDR3 protein.

J: TRBJ1-1
length: 13
V: TRBV6-2/TRBV6-3
CDR3: CASTGNMNTEAFF

J: TRBJ2-1
length: 20
V: TRBV9
CDR3: CASSALSGLAGGSSYNEQFF

J: TRBJ2-3
length: 16
V: TRBV5-1
CDR3: CASSLEISGGADTQYF

J: TRBJ1-6
length: 15
V: TRBV5-1
CDR3: CASSLGQRDNSPLHF

J: TRBJ2-2
length: 13
V: TRBV19
CDR3: CASRGQGPGELFF

J: TRBJ2-5
length: 17
V: TRBV20-1
CDR3: CSSRAVAWAGSHETQYF

J: TRBJ1-2
length: 16
V: TRBV18
CDR3: CASSTASSLANYGYTF

J: TRBJ1-2
length: 14
V: TRBV12-3/TRBV12-4
CDR3: CASSLWTGDYGYTF

J: TRBJ1-5
length: 16
V: TRBV5-5
CDR3: CASSWATGARNQPQHF

J: TRBJ2-1
length: 15
V: TRBV6-1
CDR3: CASRGPLNPHNEQFF

J: TRBJ2-5
length: 11
V: TRBV12-3/TRBV12-4
CDR3: CASSYHETQYF

J: TRBJ2-7
length: 14
V: TRBV5-1
CDR3: CASGPDTNSYEQYF

J: TRBJ1-1
length: 13
V: TRBV29-1
CDR3: CSAKTGLHTEAFF

J: TRBJ2-2
length: 15
V: TRBV20-1
CDR3: CSASTTQWGTGELFF

J: TRBJ2-5
length: 14
V: TRBV3-1
CDR3: CASSQRGAGETQYF

J: TRBJ2-7
length: 15
V: TRBV6-2/TRBV6-3
CDR3: CASSIQTGLPYEQYF

J: TRBJ2-7
length: 15
V: TRBV5-1
CDR3: CASSLGVGTAYEQYF

J: TRBJ1-3
length: 14
V: TRBV5-1
CDR3: CASSTGAGGNTIYF

J: TRBJ1-1
length: 15
V: TRBV2
CDR3: CASSLLTGVDTEAFF

J: TRBJ2-1
length: 14
V: TRBV7-3
CDR3: CASSLIPLGDEQFF

J: TRBJ2-7
length: 13
V: TRBV5-6
CDR3: CASSPRFRYEQYF

J: TRBJ2-5
length: 13
V: TRBV5-1
CDR3: CASREGTKETQYF

J: TRBJ1-2
length: 14
V: TRBV10-3
CDR3: CAIRGDSANYGYTF

J: TRBJ2-7
length: 13
V: TRBV7-9
CDR3: CASSRGTSNEQYF

J: TRBJ1-4
length: 13
V: TRBV5-1
CDR3: CASSLTGYEKLFF

J: TRBJ2-7
length: 11
V: TRBV2
CDR3: CASGRGYEQYF

J: TRBJ2-3
length: 18
V: TRBV27
CDR3: CASSLAGLVPQGTDTQYF

J: TRBJ2-5
length: 13
V: TRBV10-3
CDR3: CAIAAGVQETQYF

J: TRBJ2-3
length: 16
V: TRBV6-1
CDR3: CASSLRQGRSTDTQYF

J: TRBJ2-1
length: 15
V: TRBV19
CDR3: CASSSRTGTYNEQFF

J: TRBJ2-7
length: 18
V: TRBV19
CDR3: CASSTGFRMLADSYEQYF

J: TRBJ2-5
length: 15
V: TRBV25-1
CDR3: CASSPRTGLEETQYF

J: TRBJ2-1
length: 14
V: TRBV4-1
CDR3: CASSPLGSYNEQFF

J: TRBJ1-2
length: 13
V: TRBV3-1
CDR3: CASSQGRDYGYTF

J: TRBJ2-6
length: 19
V: TRBV12-3/TRBV12-4
CDR3: CASGEPGGGLSTGANVLTF

J: TRBJ1-5
length: 13
V: TRBV5-4
CDR3: CASSLEGEQPQHF

J: TRBJ2-7
length: 14
V: TRBV6-6
CDR3: CASSYSGLAREQYF

J: TRBJ1-1
length: 14
V: TRBV12-3/TRBV12-4
CDR3: CASSSGLSRAEAFF

J: TRBJ2-1
length: 17
V: TRBV24-1
CDR3: CATSDSRQLNSYNEQFF

J: TRBJ1-4
length: 13
V: TRBV4-1
CDR3: CASSQASDGKLFF

J: TRBJ2-3
length: 14
V: TRBV11-3
CDR3: CASSLGQGIDTQYF

J: TRBJ2-5
length: 15
V: TRBV7-8
CDR3: CASSLAQPIEETQYF

J: TRBJ2-7
length: 14
V: TRBV12-3/TRBV12-4
CDR3: CASSFGTAIYEQYF

J: TRBJ2-7
length: 15
V: TRBV5-1
CDR3: CASSLWVGLTYEQYF

J: TRBJ2-3
length: 14
V: TRBV7-9
CDR3: CASSLDQVTDTQYF

J: TRBJ2-2
length: 14
V: TRBV5-1
CDR3: CASSLNGGTGELFF

J: TRBJ1-1
length: 13
V: TRBV20-1
CDR3: CSARGQGRAEAFF

J: TRBJ1-1
length: 13
V: TRBV7-9
CDR3: CATETRMNTEAFF

J: TRBJ1-6
length: 15
V: TRBV20-1
CDR3: CSASEAGTGRTPLHF

J: TRBJ1-2
length: 18
V: TRBV5-1
CDR3: CASSLYPALTRDDYGYTF

J: TRBJ2-3
length: 15
V: TRBV10-3
CDR3: CAASPPGTRRDTQYF

J: TRBJ2-2
length: 16
V: TRBV18
CDR3: CASSPRGQSNTGELFF

J: TRBJ1-2
length: 14
V: TRBV5-1
CDR3: CASSPGTPIYGYTF

J: TRBJ2-1
length: 20
V: TRBV5-1
CDR3: CASSLVGANGLAGVRNEQFF

J: TRBJ1-5
length: 16
V: TRBV20-1
CDR3: CSAPQETGGVRQPQHF